A selection of T cell receptor beta chains follows, all from one sample in a study of PD-1 blockade in classical Hodgkin lymphoma. Measured with immunoSEQ multiplex PCR; TCRdb has only the in-frame clones, and not every one. This table has around 19,000 clones, approximately 90% appearing once. Here the sequenced sample was peripheral blood mononuclear cells (PBMCs), taken before the second cycle of nivolumab. The receptors originated from a human donor with classical Hodgkin lymphoma. CDR3s include the opening cysteine and the closing phenylalanine or tryptophan. A D gene is named only where the DNA matches it firmly. Where a row states a size, it is once, few, many or the class of an expanded clone; other rows omit it.

CDR3nt	CDR3aa	j_gene	d_gene	abundance	v_gene
TGTGCCAGCAGTGATGGCCAACCCCCGGAAAAACTGTTTTTT	CASSDGQPPEKLFF	TRBJ1-4	-	-	TRBV2
TGTGCCAGCAGCTTAGGGGTCGGGAGCAATCAGCCCCAGCATTTT	CASSLGVGSNQPQHF	TRBJ1-5	-	-	TRBV7-9
TGTGCCAGCAGCTTAGCGTGGTCAGCCCCTAATGAAAAACTGTTTTTT	CASSLAWSAPNEKLFF	TRBJ1-4	-	-	TRBV7-2
TGCGCCAGCAGCCAAGGTCTTTTAGGCACTGAAGCTTTCTTT	CASSQGLLGTEAFF	TRBJ1-1	-	-	TRBV4-1
TGCGCCAGCAGCGAGACAGGGGGTCGTTCCAATGAGCAGTTCTTC	CASSETGGRSNEQFF	TRBJ2-1	TRBD1	once	TRBV5-1
TGTGCCAGCAGTTACCTATCATCTGGGACTAGCGGGGGGGGGACCTTC	CASSYLSSGTSGGGTF	TRBJ2-7	TRBD2	-	TRBV6-6
TGCGCCAGCAGTGCCTTAAGTAGCGGGGGGTACAATGAGCAGTTCTTC	CASSALSSGGYNEQFF	TRBJ2-1	TRBD2	-	TRBV10-2
TGTGCCAGCAGCTTAGTAGCGGGCCAGACCTCTGGAAACACCATATATTTT	CASSLVAGQTSGNTIYF	TRBJ1-3	-	-	TRBV7-8
TGTGCCAGCAGAGTAGGGACGGGCTCTGGAAACACCATATATTTT	CASRVGTGSGNTIYF	TRBJ1-3	-	-	TRBV2
TGTGCCAGCAGCGTCCGGGGGTCGGGCACCGGGGAGCTGTTTTTT	CASSVRGSGTGELFF	TRBJ2-2	-	-	TRBV9
TGTGCCAGTAGTCTGGCGGGGGGCCTCGGGGAGCAGTACTTC	CASSLAGGLGEQYF	TRBJ2-7	TRBD2	-	TRBV19
TGTGCCAGCAGCCGAACCTCTAGCGGGGCTTACAATGAGCAGTTCTTC	CASSRTSSGAYNEQFF	TRBJ2-1	TRBD2	-	TRBV7-3
TGTGCCAGCAGCTTAGTACGGCAGAGCTCCTACAATGAGCAGTTCTTC	CASSLVRQSSYNEQFF	TRBJ2-1	-	-	TRBV7-9
TGCGCCAGCAGCGTCGGGGCCAATGAAAAACTGTTTTTT	CASSVGANEKLFF	TRBJ1-4	-	-	TRBV5-1
TGTGCCAGCAGCTTTCGAAACACCGGGGAGCTGTTTTTT	CASSFRNTGELFF	TRBJ2-2	-	-	TRBV11-3
TGTGCCAGCAGCCCCCCCGGGACAGGGGCCTACGAGCAGTACTTC	CASSPPGTGAYEQYF	TRBJ2-7	TRBD1	-	TRBV7-8
TGTGCCACCAGGGTGGATAGCACAGATACGCAGTATTTT	CATRVDSTDTQYF	TRBJ2-3	-	-	TRBV15
TGTGCCAGCAGCTCGGGTGTAGCGCTTTCTGAGCAGTTCTTC	CASSSGVALSEQFF	TRBJ2-1	-	-	TRBV11-2
TGTGCCAGCAGCTTTGGTCTGCAACACCAAGAGACCCAGTACTTC	CASSFGLQHQETQYF	TRBJ2-5	-	-	TRBV7-9
TGTGCCAGCTCACCGGGAGGGCAGCTATACGAGCAGTACTTC	CASSPGGQLYEQYF	TRBJ2-7	TRBD2	-	TRBV18
TGTGCCAGCTACTCCCCGGGACAGGGGAACACCGGGGAGCTGTTTTTT	CASYSPGQGNTGELFF	TRBJ2-2	TRBD1	-	TRBV27
TGTGCCAGCAGCGTACACGGGGGGTTGGAGACCCAGTACTTC	CASSVHGGLETQYF	TRBJ2-5	TRBD2	-	TRBV9
TGTGCCATCAGTGAGTCGTTCGGGACAGGGGAGGGCGAGCAGTACTTC	CAISESFGTGEGEQYF	TRBJ2-7	TRBD1	-	TRBV10-3
TGTGCCAGCAGCCGCACTAGCGAAGGAACCTACGAGCAGTACTTC	CASSRTSEGTYEQYF	TRBJ2-7	TRBD2	-	TRBV7-2
TGCGCCAGCAGTGAGTCTGGACAGGGCGGCACTGAAGCTTTCTTT	CASSESGQGGTEAFF	TRBJ1-1	TRBD1	-	TRBV10-1
TGCGCCAGCAGCTTGGAGCTGAACACTGAAGCTTTCTTT	CASSLELNTEAFF	TRBJ1-1	-	-	TRBV5-1
TGCGCCAGCAGCTTGGACGGGGGGCGGACGGCAGATACGCAGTATTTT	CASSLDGGRTADTQYF	TRBJ2-3	-	-	TRBV5-1
TGCGCCAGCAGCTTGGGTCAGGGGGCAGGTGCAGATACGCAGTATTTT	CASSLGQGAGADTQYF	TRBJ2-3	TRBD1	-	TRBV5-1
TGTGCCAGCAGCCCGACAGGGGCTAATGAAAAACTGTTTTTT	CASSPTGANEKLFF	TRBJ1-4	TRBD1	-	TRBV9
TGTGCTAGTCTTCGGACAGGATCCTACGAGCAGTACTTC	CASLRTGSYEQYF	TRBJ2-7	TRBD1	-	TRBV12-5
TGCGCCAGCAGCCAAGAATACGGCCTTAACGAGCAGTACTTC	CASSQEYGLNEQYF	TRBJ2-7	-	-	TRBV4-3
TGTGCCAGCAGCCCGTATCAGGGGCGGCAGGTGACATACAATGAGCAGTTCTTC	CASSPYQGRQVTYNEQFF	TRBJ2-1	-	-	TRBV7-3
TGCGCCAGCAGCTTGCCCGAGGGCTACGAGCAGTACTTC	CASSLPEGYEQYF	TRBJ2-7	-	-	TRBV5-1
TGTGCCAGCAGACCCGGACAGGGGGCATTGGAGACCCAGTACTTC	CASRPGQGALETQYF	TRBJ2-5	TRBD1	-	TRBV7-9
TGTGCCTGGAGACGTAGCGGGGGGGTGAGTGAGCAGTTCTTC	CAWRRSGGVSEQFF	TRBJ2-1	TRBD2	few	TRBV30
TGTGCCAGCAGTATCACCGCCGGGACAGGGGAAACTGAAGCTTTCTTT	CASSITAGTGETEAFF	TRBJ1-1	TRBD1	-	TRBV27
TGTGCCACCCAGGATAGGGGACGTACTGAAGCTTTCTTT	CATQDRGRTEAFF	TRBJ1-1	-	-	TRBV27
TGTGCCCTTGAGTTGGGCCGGCCTAGCGGGGATTCCTACGAGCAGTACTTC	CALELGRPSGDSYEQYF	TRBJ2-7	TRBD2	-	TRBV7-9
TGCGCCAGCACCGAGACAGGGGGAGGCAATCAGCCCCAGCATTTT	CASTETGGGNQPQHF	TRBJ1-5	TRBD1	-	TRBV5-1
TGCGCCAGCAGGAGGGACAGCATGAACACTGAAGCTTTCTTT	CASRRDSMNTEAFF	TRBJ1-1	TRBD1	few	TRBV5-1
TGCGCCAGCAGCTTGAACCGGGACTTAGGCTACGAGCAGTACTTC	CASSLNRDLGYEQYF	TRBJ2-7	-	-	TRBV5-1
TGTGCCAGCAGCCGTAGAACAGGGTTCCAAGAGACCCAGTACTTC	CASSRRTGFQETQYF	TRBJ2-5	-	-	TRBV14
TGTGCCTGGAGTGTAGACCGGAACACTGAAGCTTTCTTT	CAWSVDRNTEAFF	TRBJ1-1	-	-	TRBV30
TGTGCCAGCAGCTTAGATCGAACAGCGCTAGGAAACACCATATATTTT	CASSLDRTALGNTIYF	TRBJ1-3	-	-	TRBV11-2
TGTGCCAGCAGCTTAGAGGGGACACCTTTCTATGGCTACACCTTC	CASSLEGTPFYGYTF	TRBJ1-2	-	-	TRBV7-2
TGTGCCAGCAGTGCCGAAGGTGCGTACGATGAGCAGTTCTTC	CASSAEGAYDEQFF	TRBJ2-1	-	once	TRBV6-1
TGCGCCAGCAGCCCCGTGAGTTTGACAGCGGGCACAGATACGCAGTATTTT	CASSPVSLTAGTDTQYF	TRBJ2-3	-	-	TRBV5-1
TGTGCCAGTAACGCTTATAATTCACCCCTCCACTTT	CASNAYNSPLHF	TRBJ1-6	-	few	TRBV19
TGCGCCAGCAGCTCACTACTACGCGAGGGCACAGATACGCAGTATTTT	CASSSLLREGTDTQYF	TRBJ2-3	-	-	TRBV5-1
TGTGCCAGCAGCGTCGCTGGTGGCAGGGGAAGTAGGCCCCTCCACTTT	CASSVAGGRGSRPLHF	TRBJ1-6	-	-	TRBV7-9
TGTGCCTGGAGTCTGAAGGGACTAGCGGGAGAAGGCGAGCAGTACTTC	CAWSLKGLAGEGEQYF	TRBJ2-7	TRBD2	-	TRBV30
TGTGCCAGCAGCTTATATGGCGGGGAGACCTACGAGCAGTACTTC	CASSLYGGETYEQYF	TRBJ2-7	-	-	TRBV7-9
TGTGCCAGCAGCCAAGGGACTAGCGGGAGACAAGAGACCCAGTACTTC	CASSQGTSGRQETQYF	TRBJ2-5	TRBD2	-	TRBV4-2
TGTGCCAGCAGCTCTAGCGGGGGGGCCGCGGAGACCCAGTACTTC	CASSSSGGAAETQYF	TRBJ2-5	TRBD2	-	TRBV7-9
TGTGCCAGCAGTGCCTCAACTAGCGGGACTAGCACAGATACGCAGTATTTT	CASSASTSGTSTDTQYF	TRBJ2-3	TRBD2	few	TRBV6-1
TGCGCCAGCAGCCTGCAGGCCTCTGGGGCCAACGTCCTGACTTTC	CASSLQASGANVLTF	TRBJ2-6	-	-	TRBV5-1
TGCGCCAGCAGCTTGAAAGGGGAGGAGGCTGAAGCTTTCTTT	CASSLKGEEAEAFF	TRBJ1-1	-	-	TRBV5-1
TGTGCCAGCAGGAGACTAGCGGGGGACACCGGGGAGCTGTTTTTT	CASRRLAGDTGELFF	TRBJ2-2	TRBD2	-	TRBV6-1
TGTGCCAGCAGCTTAGGTATGAACACTGAAGCTTTCTTT	CASSLGMNTEAFF	TRBJ1-1	-	-	TRBV7-9